These T cell receptor beta chains were read from a single sample in a study of T-cell reconstitution after alpha-beta-depleted transplantation in children. TCRdb reprocessed the PCR reads with MiXCR, giving one entry per CDR3 protein. The table includes 400,000 to 450,000 distinct CDR3 sequences, roughly 43% detected once. The sequences come from PBMCs, collected before TCRalphabeta/CD19-depleted stem cell transplant. These TCRs come from a girl aged 2 to 10 with aplastic anemia, due to receive a stem cell transplant. Each CDR3 is given with its conserved first and last residue. Fields, in order: D gene, V gene, clone size, J gene, CDR3 protein, CDR3 DNA. A D gene is named only where the DNA matches it firmly. The size of a clone is reported for some rows only, either as once, few or many, or as a class for expanded clones.

d_call: TRBD1; v_call: TRBV12-3/TRBV12-4; clone_size: .; j_call: TRBJ1-4; cdr3_aa: CASSHPGGPNEKLFF; cdr3_nt: TGTGCCAGCAGTCATCCAGGGGGCCCGAATGAAAAACTGTTTTTT
d_call: TRBD2; v_call: TRBV4-2; clone_size: .; j_call: TRBJ2-7; cdr3_aa: CASSQEWDYRWEQYF; cdr3_nt: TGTGCCAGCAGCCAAGAATGGGACTACCGCTGGGAGCAGTACTTC
d_call: .; v_call: TRBV28; clone_size: .; j_call: TRBJ2-7; cdr3_aa: CASSLQQGNYEQYF; cdr3_nt: TGTGCCAGCAGTTTACAGCAGGGGAACTACGAGCAGTACTTC
d_call: TRBD2; v_call: TRBV4-2; clone_size: .; j_call: TRBJ2-2; cdr3_aa: CASRLAGLYTGELFF; cdr3_nt: TGTGCCAGCAGGCTAGCGGGGCTATACACCGGGGAGCTGTTTTTT
d_call: .; v_call: TRBV20-1; clone_size: few; j_call: TRBJ2-5; cdr3_aa: CSAGTGTLQETQYF; cdr3_nt: TGCAGTGCTGGCACCGGCACGCTCCAAGAGACCCAGTACTTC
d_call: .; v_call: TRBV20-1; clone_size: many; j_call: TRBJ2-2; cdr3_aa: CSARDARQPSGRYTGELFF; cdr3_nt: TGCAGTGCTAGAGACGCTCGACAGCCTTCGGGAAGGTACACCGGGGAGCTGTTTTTT
d_call: TRBD1; v_call: TRBV12-3/TRBV12-4; clone_size: many; j_call: TRBJ2-2; cdr3_aa: CASSSTDRGIGELFF; cdr3_nt: TGTGCCAGCAGTTCTACGGACAGGGGCATCGGGGAGCTGTTTTTT
d_call: TRBD2; v_call: TRBV4-1; clone_size: .; j_call: TRBJ2-1; cdr3_aa: CASSQSLADNEQFF; cdr3_nt: TGCGCCAGCAGCCAAAGTCTAGCGGACAATGAGCAGTTCTTC
d_call: TRBD2; v_call: TRBV6-5; clone_size: .; j_call: TRBJ2-1; cdr3_aa: CASTRGGALFF; cdr3_nt: TGTGCCAGCACTCGGGGGGGCGCCCTGTTCTTC
d_call: .; v_call: TRBV7-7; clone_size: many; j_call: TRBJ2-7; cdr3_aa: CASSLGTDGGYEQYF; cdr3_nt: TGTGCCAGCAGCTTGGGGACCGATGGAGGATACGAGCAGTACTTC
d_call: TRBD1; v_call: TRBV20-1; clone_size: .; j_call: TRBJ1-1; cdr3_aa: CSARSTGTEAFF; cdr3_nt: TGCAGTGCTAGATCGACAGGGACGGAAGCTTTCTTT
d_call: .; v_call: TRBV5-1; clone_size: .; j_call: TRBJ1-1; cdr3_aa: CASSLAEVTEAFF; cdr3_nt: TGCGCCAGCAGCTTGGCTGAAGTCACTGAAGCTTTCTTT
d_call: TRBD1; v_call: TRBV20-1; clone_size: .; j_call: TRBJ2-3; cdr3_aa: CSASRPGTGSTDTQYF; cdr3_nt: TGCAGTGCTAGTCGTCCGGGGACAGGTAGCACAGATACGCAGTATTTT
d_call: .; v_call: TRBV28; clone_size: .; j_call: TRBJ1-2; cdr3_aa: CASNEPRGGYTF; cdr3_nt: TGTGCCAGCAACGAACCCCGCGGAGGCTACACCTTC
d_call: TRBD2; v_call: TRBV12-3/TRBV12-4; clone_size: .; j_call: TRBJ2-7; cdr3_aa: CASSPPSGGDHEQYF; cdr3_nt: TGTGCCAGCAGCCCTCCTAGTGGGGGGGATCACGAGCAGTACTTC
d_call: .; v_call: TRBV12-3/TRBV12-4; clone_size: many; j_call: TRBJ2-2; cdr3_aa: CASSLAKLGGSGELFF; cdr3_nt: TGTGCCAGCAGTTTAGCGAAGTTAGGAGGGAGCGGGGAGCTGTTTTTT
d_call: TRBD1; v_call: TRBV28; clone_size: .; j_call: TRBJ1-2; cdr3_aa: CASSPASQGFTNYGYTF; cdr3_nt: TGTGCCAGCAGTCCCGCATCACAGGGGTTTACTAACTATGGCTACACCTTC
d_call: TRBD1; v_call: TRBV20-1; clone_size: .; j_call: TRBJ2-1; cdr3_aa: CSDSRDSSYNEQFF; cdr3_nt: TGCAGTGATAGCCGGGACAGCTCCTACAATGAGCAGTTCTTC
d_call: .; v_call: TRBV7-8; clone_size: many; j_call: TRBJ2-7; cdr3_aa: CASSLAGQGLPYEQYF; cdr3_nt: TGTGCCAGCAGCTTAGCAGGGCAGGGCCTCCCCTACGAGCAGTACTTC
d_call: TRBD2; v_call: TRBV29-1; clone_size: many; j_call: TRBJ2-5; cdr3_aa: CSVDKGLAGGLGETQYF; cdr3_nt: TGCAGCGTTGATAAGGGGCTAGCGGGAGGCCTAGGGGAGACCCAGTACTTC
d_call: .; v_call: TRBV28; clone_size: once; j_call: TRBJ2-3; cdr3_aa: CASSPGGQLTDTQYF; cdr3_nt: TGTGCCAGCAGTCCCGGGGGCCAGCTCACAGATACGCAGTATTTT
d_call: TRBD2; v_call: TRBV20-1; clone_size: many; j_call: TRBJ2-7; cdr3_aa: CSARALAGSYEQYF; cdr3_nt: TGCAGTGCTAGAGCGCTAGCGGGTTCCTACGAGCAGTACTTC
d_call: TRBD1; v_call: TRBV20-1; clone_size: many; j_call: TRBJ2-1; cdr3_aa: CSARAKDRGFYEQFF; cdr3_nt: TGCAGTGCTAGAGCCAAGGACAGGGGTTTCTATGAGCAGTTCTTC
d_call: TRBD2; v_call: TRBV7-2; clone_size: once; j_call: TRBJ2-7; cdr3_aa: CASSLMASGHYEQYF; cdr3_nt: TGTGCCAGCAGCTTAATGGCTAGCGGGCACTACGAGCAGTACTTC
d_call: .; v_call: TRBV7-9; clone_size: .; j_call: TRBJ1-1; cdr3_aa: CASSREYPEAFF; cdr3_nt: TGTGCCAGCAGCCGAGAATACCCTGAAGCTTTCTTT
d_call: .; v_call: TRBV27; clone_size: .; j_call: TRBJ2-7; cdr3_aa: CASSPLGRGLSYEQYF; cdr3_nt: TGTGCCAGCAGTCCCCTTGGGCGGGGCCTGTCCTACGAGCAGTACTTC
d_call: .; v_call: TRBV7-2; clone_size: few; j_call: TRBJ2-1; cdr3_aa: CASSLMGVTYEQFF; cdr3_nt: TGTGCCAGCAGCTTAATGGGGGTCACGTATGAGCAGTTCTTC
d_call: .; v_call: TRBV20-1; clone_size: many; j_call: TRBJ2-3; cdr3_aa: CSARNWNMGADTQYF; cdr3_nt: TGCAGTGCTAGGAACTGGAATATGGGCGCAGATACGCAGTATTTT
d_call: TRBD1; v_call: TRBV7-8; clone_size: .; j_call: TRBJ1-2; cdr3_aa: CASSSGQGRWANYGYTF; cdr3_nt: TGTGCCAGCAGCTCGGGACAGGGGCGCTGGGCTAACTATGGCTACACCTTC
d_call: .; v_call: TRBV18; clone_size: few; j_call: TRBJ2-5; cdr3_aa: CASSPAKETQYF; cdr3_nt: TGTGCCAGCTCACCCGCAAAAGAGACCCAGTACTTC
d_call: TRBD2; v_call: TRBV7-2; clone_size: many; j_call: TRBJ2-7; cdr3_aa: CASSPGLAFYEQYF; cdr3_nt: TGTGCCAGCAGCCCGGGACTAGCCTTCTACGAGCAGTACTTC